The 9 T cell receptor beta chains reported below all come from one sample, sequenced in a study of T cell responses to AZD1222 COVID-19 vaccine. The repertoire was sequenced with immunoSEQ multiplex PCR; TCRdb's copy has only in-frame clones and lacks some. Counted here are about 180,000 clones, more than 90% occurring once; the ten biggest clones make up around 2.6%. The sequenced sample was peripheral blood, obtained on day 0 of AZD1222 vaccination. The receptors derive from an adult in good health.

The chain links TRBV7-9 to TRBJ1-2; the D gene is possibly TRBD1 (5 bases). V lost 0 bases to trimming and J lost 8 bases, with 16 bases between them. CDR3 length: 15 residues. Germline lookup yields CDR1 SEHNR and CDR2 FQNEAQ (reference sequence). The CDR3 reads CASSLAGRVNSGYTF. CDR3 sequence (DNA): TGTGCCAGCAGCTTAGCAGGCAGGGTTAATTCGGGCTACACCTTC.

The chain uses TRBV27 and TRBJ2-3; D unclear. Deletions cut 7 bases from V and 1 base from J, with 9 bases between. The CDR3 is 13 residues long. Germline values: CDR1 MNHEY, CDR2 SMNVEV (reference sequence). CDR3 bases: TGTGCCAGCAAGTCTACCCGCACAGATACGCAGTATTTT. Amino acids: CASKSTRTDTQYF.

The genes are TRBV9 and TRBJ2-7, with D possibly matching TRBD2 (5 bases). The CDR3 covers 13 residues. Germline V gene sequence: CDR1 SGDLS, CDR2 YYNGEE. V lost 0 bases and J 5 bases, leaving 9 bases between the germline ends. CDR3 DNA sequence: TGTGCCAGCAGCGTAGCAGAGGGCAACGAGCAGTACTTC. Translated, it gives CASSVAEGNEQYF.

The chain recombines TRBV18 with TRBJ1-3; 9 nucleotides match TRBD1. The germline V gene has CDR1 KGHSH and CDR2 LQKENI. The trim removed 0 bases at V and 0 bases at J, leaving 6 bases unmatched. This CDR3 comprises 18 residues. The CDR3 DNA sequence: TGTGCCAGCTCACCACCGGGGTTGACAGGGGGCTCTGGAAACACCATATATTTT. Translating gives CASSPPGLTGGSGNTIYF.

This clone was observed once. The chain uses TRBV6-6 and TRBJ2-3, with TRBD2 matching 8 bases. J was trimmed by 2 bases and V by 11 bases; bases with no gene match: 12. The CDR3 runs 15 residues. The germline V gene encodes CDR1 MNHNY and CDR2 SVGAGI (reference sequence). The CDR3 loop reads CAAMELAGFTDTQYF. The CDR3 bases are TGTGCCGCAATGGAATTAGCGGGATTCACAGATACGCAGTATTTT.

The chain couples TRBV5-1 to TRBJ2-3, with D perhaps matching TRBD2 (6 bases). The CDR3 length is 16 residues. The germline CDR1 and CDR2 sequences are SGHRS and YFSETQ. The V gene lost 4 bases and the J gene lost 0 bases, with 15 bases spanning the gap. CDR3 region: CASSPGTSTSTDTQYF. Written as DNA, the CDR3 is TGCGCCAGCAGCCCGGGGACTTCGACTAGCACAGATACGCAGTATTTT.

This chain links TRBV24-1 with TRBJ2-5; TRBD1 matches 10 bases. V was clipped by 2 bases and J by 5 bases; unmatched bases: 7. This CDR3 contains 16 residues. Germline V gene lookup returns CDR1 KGHDR and CDR2 SFDVKD. The CDR3, as DNA: TGTGCCACCAGTGATTCCGGGACAGGGGCCGAGGAGACCCAGTACTTC. Translation: CATSDSGTGAEETQYF.

The J gene is TRBJ1-2, the V gene TRBV6-5; D may be TRBD1 (5 bases). Germline lookup yields CDR1 MNHEY and CDR2 SVGAGI. Trimming pared 2 bases from V and 8 bases from J, leaving 9 bases between. The CDR3 has 12 residues. CDR3 sequence reads: CASSYGGRGYTF. The CDR3 DNA sequence: TGTGCCAGCAGTTACGGGGGAAGGGGCTACACCTTC.

The chain recombines TRBV6-5 with TRBJ2-1; TRBD2 matches 8 bases. Germline loops: CDR1 MNHEY, CDR2 SVGAGI. The CDR3 sequence is 13 residues long. V was pared by 11 bases and J by 6 bases, with 9 bases of the junction left unmatched. The CDR3 reads CAGTSIPPNEQFF. The CDR3 bases are TGTGCCGGGACTAGTATCCCACCCAATGAGCAGTTCTTC.